Presented here are 16 T cell receptor beta chains from one specimen sequenced in a study of shared clonotypes between healthy human individuals. Cells designated naive CD8 were CD45RO-negative and were positively selected for CCR7, with terminally differentiated effector memory CD45RA+ cells excluded. Sequenced by immunoSEQ multiplex PCR; TCRdb stores in-frame clones only, minus some. The sample shows some 2 million clones, 85% to 95% of them seen only once. The sample was naive CD8+ T cells sorted from blood. These receptors were taken from a man between 18 and 29 years old in good health.

The rearrangement joins TRBV6-6 to TRBJ2-7; no clear D gene. Germline CDR1 and CDR2: MNHNY and SVGAGI (reference sequence). Between the trimmed V and J ends, which lost 6 bases and 2 bases, there was a span of 14 bases. The CDR3 runs 14 residues. The CDR3 DNA is TGTGCCAGCAGCTTTGGGGATTCCGCCTACGAGCAGTACTTC. This codes for CASSFGDSAYEQYF.

The chain joins TRBV6-1 to TRBJ2-3; D remains unclear. CDR1 is MNHNS, CDR2 SASEGT, per germline. The CDR3 is 13 amino acids. V was pared by 4 bases and J by 3 bases, with 8 bases between. The DNA for the CDR3 is TGTGCCAGCAGTGTCGGGCGAACAGATACGCAGTATTTT. It specifies CASSVGRTDTQYF.

The CDR3 coding sequence is TGCGCCAGCAGCCAGATTGGAGGGCCAGGTACGCAGTATTTT. This encodes CASSQIGGPGTQYF. The chain has TRBV4-1 and TRBJ2-3, with a weak D call TRBD2 (6 bases). The CDR3 has 14 amino acids. Germline values: CDR1 MGHRA, CDR2 YSYEKL. V was trimmed by 3 bases and J by 8 bases, leaving 15 bases between them.

The chain recombines TRBV13 with TRBJ1-1; D may be TRBD1 (6 bases). V was clipped by 6 bases and J by 4 bases, with 15 bases between them. The CDR3 is 14 amino acids. Germline assignment: CDR1 PRHDT and CDR2 FYEKMQ (reference sequence). The CDR3 sequence is CASSSGGQSTEAFF. The CDR3 DNA follows: TGTGCCAGCAGTTCTGGGGGACAAAGCACTGAAGCTTTCTTT. Filled out from reference TRBV13 and TRBJ1-1, the complete variable domain reads AAGVIQSPRHLIKEKRETATLKCYPIPRHDTVYWYQQGPGQDPQFLISFYEKMQSDKGSIPDRFSAQQFSDYHSELNMSSLELGDSALYFCASSSGGQSTEAFFGQGTRLTVV.

The V and J genes are TRBV5-6 and TRBJ2-6; TRBD2 might be the D (6 bases). The CDR3 consists of 15 residues. V lost 2 bases and J 4 bases, leaving 10 bases between the germline ends. Germline CDR1 and CDR2: SGHDT and YYEEEE. This CDR3 is CASSFGGVGANVLTF. DNA of the CDR3: TGTGCCAGCAGCTTCGGAGGGGTAGGGGCCAACGTCCTGACTTTC.

With regard to this clone: Distinct nucleotide sequences in the sample also encode this CDR3. The CDR3 spells CASSYSTADTQYF. CDR3 DNA sequence: TGTGCCAGCAGTTACTCGACTGCAGATACGCAGTATTTT. The chain joins TRBV6-5 to TRBJ2-3, with D uncertain. V lost 0 bases, J lost 4 bases, and 5 bases lay in between. CDR1 is MNHEY and CDR2 is SVGAGI in the germline V gene. The CDR3 is made up of 13 amino acids.

Points on this clone: This CDR3 is also generated by other DNA sequences in the sample. The rearrangement links TRBV15 to TRBJ1-5; D gene unclear. V lost 0 bases, J lost 6 bases, and 6 bases lay in between. The germline V gene encodes CDR1 LNHNV and CDR2 YYDKDF (reference sequence). The CDR3 spans 13 residues. CDR3 amino acids: CATSRDTGQPQHF. The CDR3 nucleotides read TGTGCCACCAGCAGAGATACGGGTCAGCCCCAGCATTTT.

The V call is TRBV6-4, the J call TRBJ2-7; 10 bases agree with TRBD1. The CDR3 length is 15 residues. CDR1 is MRHNA, CDR2 SNTAGT, per germline. Germline trimming cut 8 bases from V and 1 base from J; bases unmatched to any gene: 8. The CDR3 loop is CASVPGQGPSYEQYF. In DNA form, the CDR3 reads TGTGCCAGCGTACCGGGACAGGGGCCTTCCTACGAGCAGTACTTC.

This sequence joins TRBV10-3 and TRBJ2-7; the D gene is possibly TRBD1 (5 bases). Germline CDR1 reads ENHRY; CDR2 reads SYGVKD. The CDR3 has 15 residues. V shed 8 bases and J shed 5 bases, with 22 bases lying between them. The CDR3 nucleotides read TGTGCCATCGGGCCCAGTCCAGGGATAAGCGACGAGCAGTACTTC. Translating gives CAIGPSPGISDEQYF.

V gene TRBV2 combines with J gene TRBJ2-7; possibly TRBD1 or TRBD2 for D (5 bases each). Trimming stripped 3 bases from V and 6 bases from J, with 9 bases between. CDR3 length: 12 amino acids. Germline values: CDR1 SNHLY, CDR2 FYNNEI. The CDR3 DNA reads TGTGCCAGCAGTGACAGGGAGCCCGAGCAGTACTTC. Translation: CASSDREPEQYF.

The V gene is TRBV28, the J gene TRBJ2-2, with 8 bases fitting TRBD1. The germline gives CDR1 MDHEN, CDR2 SYDVKM. V dropped 8 bases and J dropped 6; count of bases not matched to a gene: 8. The CDR3 has 14 amino acids. This chain's CDR3 is CASVTGELAGELFF. The CDR3, as DNA: TGTGCCAGCGTGACAGGGGAGTTAGCCGGGGAGCTGTTTTTT.

The V and J genes are TRBV10-3 and TRBJ2-5; D gene unclear. The better agreement between TRBJ2-7 and the DNA end casts doubt on the J call. CDR3 length: 11 residues. The germline V gene encodes CDR1 ENHRY and CDR2 SYGVKD. The DNA for the CDR3 is TGTGCCATCGGACGAGGAAGCGAGCAGTACTTC. This sequence encodes CAIGRGSEQYF.

Notes on this clone: The same CDR3 can be traced to other DNA sequences in this sample. The CDR3: CASSHVLAGGPNEQFF. DNA for the CDR3: TGCGCCAGCAGCCATGTTCTAGCGGGGGGGCCCAATGAGCAGTTCTTC. The genes are TRBV4-1 and TRBJ2-1; 12 bases align to TRBD2. This CDR3 has 16 residues. The V and J ends lost 3 bases and 6 bases, in that order; junction bases with no gene match: 6. Germline loops: CDR1 MGHRA, CDR2 YSYEKL.

The table lists this clone with a count of one. This chain joins TRBV9 and TRBJ1-2; no reliable D call. V was shortened by 6 bases and J by 8 bases, with 11 bases between the two germline ends. Germline CDR1 is SGDLS and CDR2 is YYNGEE. The CDR3 consists of 11 residues. The CDR3 DNA is TGTGCCAGCACCACTCCGGGGGGCTACACCTTC. Translating gives CASTTPGGYTF.

The V and J genes are TRBV28 and TRBJ2-7; D not resolved. CDR3 length equals 15 residues. V was pared by 3 bases and J by 0 bases, with 12 bases between. Germline assignment: CDR1 MDHEN and CDR2 SYDVKM. The CDR3 reads CASSLGIGSSYEQYF. The CDR3 nucleotides are TGTGCCAGCAGTTTGGGTATCGGAAGCTCCTACGAGCAGTACTTC. The whole variable domain, filled in from reference TRBV28 and TRBJ2-7, reads DVKVTQSSRYLVKRTGEKVFLECVQDMDHENMFWYRQDPGLGLRLIYFSYDVKMKEKGDIPEGYSVSREKKERFSLILESASTNQTSMYLCASSLGIGSSYEQYFGPGTRLTVT.

The chain recombines TRBV18 with TRBJ2-7, with 7 bases matching TRBD1. Per germline, CDR1 KGHSH and CDR2 LQKENI. The ends lost 1 base at V and 3 bases at J; junction bases unmatched: 6. This CDR3 comprises 15 residues. CDR3 protein: CASSPREQGVYEQYF. The CDR3 DNA sequence: TGTGCCAGCTCACCACGGGAGCAGGGGGTCTACGAGCAGTACTTC.